One sample yielded the 6 T cell receptor beta chains listed below, sequenced in a study of regulatory T cells in long-lasting Graves disease. In building TCR beta libraries, iRepertoire HTBI primers were used together with Arm-PCR of CDR3 regions. Using its own MiXCR run on the multiplex PCR reads, TCRdb lists one record per CDR3 protein. The repertoire holds fewer than 450,000 distinct CDR3 sequences, with 23% as singletons. Documented time point: persistent/refractory GD, antithyroid drugs over 5 years with positive TRAb. TCR sequences were obtained from RNA taken from PBMCs. Specimen: peripheral blood mononuclear cells (PBMCs), collected when the disease was refractory, from a patient treated with antithyroid drugs. These TCRs come from a female donor with Graves disease.

This clonotype was found many times. V gene TRBV30 combines with J gene TRBJ2-6, with D perhaps TRBD1 (5 bases). The CDR3 extends over 15 amino acids. The germline gives CDR1 GTSNPN, CDR2 SVGIG (reference sequence). Trimming left V 5 bases short and J 1 base short, with 12 bases between. The CDR3 sequence: CAWAQGHSGANVLTF. The CDR3 DNA follows: TGTGCCTGGGCACAAGGACATTCTGGGGCCAACGTCCTGACTTTC.

This clonotype was picked up many times. This rearrangement joins TRBV12-3 or TRBV12-4 to TRBJ2-5; unclear D gene. The V gene lost 4 bases and the J gene lost 10 bases, with 13 bases spanning the gap. The CDR3 sequence is 12 residues long. For the CDR3, the DNA is TGTGCCAGCAGTTACGGAAAGAGCGTCCAGTACTTC. It specifies CASSYGKSVQYF.

The J gene is TRBJ2-2, the V gene TRBV19; D gene ambiguous. The CDR3 contains 16 residues. Trimming took off 7 bases at V and 1 base at J, with 16 bases between the two ends. Germline V gene sequence: CDR1 LNHDA, CDR2 SQIVND (reference sequence). The CDR3 DNA is TGTGCCAGTACTACCTTAGCACGGAGGAACACCGGGGAGCTGTTTTTT. The encoded protein is CASTTLARRNTGELFF.

This chain connects TRBV7-2 to TRBJ1-2; D unresolved. Germline V gene sequence: CDR1 SGHTA, CDR2 FQGNSA. The CDR3 sequence is 16 residues long. V dropped 1 base and J dropped 7 bases, with 19 bases sitting between them. The CDR3 nucleotides read TGTGCCAGCAGCTTAGAGGCGGGAGCCCGTCCGGGTGGCTACACCTTC. Translating gives CASSLEAGARPGGYTF.

This clonotype came up many times. This chain uses TRBV28 with TRBJ1-1; D is possibly TRBD1 (6 bases). V was cut by 7 bases and J by 5 bases, with 20 bases left in between. The CDR3 spans 15 residues. The germline V gene has CDR1 MDHEN and CDR2 SYDVKM. CDR3 nucleotides: TGTGCCAGCATTAATCTGGGGGCGCAGGGAACTGAAGCTTTCTTT. This codes for CASINLGAQGTEAFF.

This clonotype was observed a few times. The rearrangement links TRBV6-1 to TRBJ2-5; 9 bases are a match to TRBD1. This CDR3 region has 15 residues. V lost 6 bases, J lost 4 bases, and 9 bases stayed unmatched. Looked up from germline, CDR1 is MNHNS and CDR2 is SASEGT. CDR3 sequence: CASRGQGMVGETQYF. The DNA for the CDR3 is TGTGCCAGCAGGGGACAGGGAATGGTAGGAGAGACCCAGTACTTC.